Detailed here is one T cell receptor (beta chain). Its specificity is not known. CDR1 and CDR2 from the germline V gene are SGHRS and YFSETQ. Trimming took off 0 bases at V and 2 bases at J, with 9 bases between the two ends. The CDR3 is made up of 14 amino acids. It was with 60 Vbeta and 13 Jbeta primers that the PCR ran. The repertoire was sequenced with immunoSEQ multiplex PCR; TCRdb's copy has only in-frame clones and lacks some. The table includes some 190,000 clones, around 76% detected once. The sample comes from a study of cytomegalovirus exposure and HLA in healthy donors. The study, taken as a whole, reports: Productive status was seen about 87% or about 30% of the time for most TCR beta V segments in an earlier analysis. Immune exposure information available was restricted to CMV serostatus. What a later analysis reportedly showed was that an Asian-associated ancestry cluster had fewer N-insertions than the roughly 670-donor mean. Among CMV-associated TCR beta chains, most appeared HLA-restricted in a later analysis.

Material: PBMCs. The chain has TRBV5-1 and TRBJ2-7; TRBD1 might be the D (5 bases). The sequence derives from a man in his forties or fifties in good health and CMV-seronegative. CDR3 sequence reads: CASSLEGPPYEQYF. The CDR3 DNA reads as TGCGCCAGCAGCTTGGAGGGGCCCCCCTACGAGCAGTACTTC.